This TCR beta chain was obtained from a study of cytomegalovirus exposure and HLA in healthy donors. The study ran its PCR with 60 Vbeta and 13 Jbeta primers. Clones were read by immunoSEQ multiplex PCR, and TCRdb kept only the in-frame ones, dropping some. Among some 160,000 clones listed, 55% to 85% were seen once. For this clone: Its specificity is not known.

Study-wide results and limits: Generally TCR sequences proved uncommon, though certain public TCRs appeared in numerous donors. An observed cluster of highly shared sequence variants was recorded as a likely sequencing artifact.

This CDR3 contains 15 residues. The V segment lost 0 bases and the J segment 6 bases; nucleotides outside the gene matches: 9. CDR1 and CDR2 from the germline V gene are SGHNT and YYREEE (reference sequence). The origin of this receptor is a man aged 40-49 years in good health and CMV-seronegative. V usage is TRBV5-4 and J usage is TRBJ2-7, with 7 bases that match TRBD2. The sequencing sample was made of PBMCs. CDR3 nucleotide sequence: TGTGCCAGCAGCTTGGCCGGCGGGAGAGCAGGCGAGCAGTACTTC. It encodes CASSLAGGRAGEQYF.